By proportion, the clone carrying this TCR beta chain is medium-sized. Its target is unknown. Study-wide points: Tumor Tregs overlapped most with tumor, then blood, naive CD4+ cells. In terms of TCR gene usage, tumor memory CD4+ T cells clustered together with blood and lymph node memory CD4+ cells, as well as with lymph node naive CD4+ cells.

Constant-region reverse primers amplified full-length variable regions, followed by semi-nested Nested Universal Primer A PCR. MiXCR, run by TCRdb on the 5' RACE reads, gives a single entry per CDR3 protein. The sample has tens of thousands of distinct CDR3 sequences; 25% to 30% are singletons. Memory CD4+ T cells were sorted as CD4+CD45RO+CD25- cells. V was shortened by 6 bases and J by 5 bases, with 14 bases between the two germline ends. The germline V gene has CDR1 MNHNS and CDR2 SASEGT. There are 14 residues in the CDR3. This chain connects TRBV6-1 to TRBJ1-5; weak D call: TRBD1 (5 bases). The sequenced material came from tumor-infiltrating memory CD4+ T cells sorted from the breast tumor. Regarding subset: memory CD4+ T cells, CD4+CD45RO+CD25-. The source of this sequence is a female donor with breast cancer. This chain's CDR3 is CASRGLDWYQPQHF. The CDR3 coding sequence is TGTGCCAGCAGGGGACTGGACTGGTATCAGCCCCAGCATTTT.